A selection of T cell receptor beta chains follows, all from one sample in a study of response to subunit inactivated influenza vaccine. TCRdb passed the RT-PCR reads through MiXCR, listing each CDR3 protein once. The sample lists roughly 500,000 distinct CDR3 sequences, 16% occurring once. The sequencing used CD4+ T cells sorted from PBMCs, collected around 25 months after vaccination. The source of these receptors is a man between 50 and 70 years old who received an inactivated influenza vaccine. Both conserved end residues are trimmed from each CDR3. The order of the fields is J gene, V gene, CDR3 protein.

>TRBJ2-5|TRBV5-1
ASSWSGYRETQY
>TRBJ1-2|TRBV5-1
ASSTTGGVNSGYT
>TRBJ2-2|TRBV6-1
ASSWGRTGELF
>TRBJ2-7|TRBV10-3
AISGGDRGYEQY
>TRBJ2-7|TRBV9
ASSEGNAYEQY
>TRBJ2-1|TRBV5-1
ASSGGGLADNEQF
>TRBJ2-2|TRBV10-3
AISAREGSTGELF
>TRBJ2-5|TRBV7-2
ASRPTLTGFLETQY
>TRBJ2-1|TRBV5-1
ASRGGVDRLLDEQF
>TRBJ2-3|TRBV20-1
SARDPTTGAAIDTQY
>TRBJ1-4|TRBV5-1
ASSLQGQQTNEKLF
>TRBJ1-2|TRBV4-3
ASSQDMSGGYGYT
>TRBJ2-3|TRBV20-1
SAGSRVDTQY
>TRBJ2-7|TRBV5-1
ASSLEPGRSEQY
>TRBJ2-3|TRBV14
ASSRHKGIGTDTQY
>TRBJ2-5|TRBV20-1
SARDARRPQETQY
>TRBJ2-5|TRBV5-6
ATTGQGGSLRETQY
>TRBJ2-4|TRBV6-1
ASSLAAGQGAADIQY
>TRBJ2-5|TRBV20-1
SARLPGQGYQETQY
>TRBJ1-4|TRBV28
AGSSNEKLF
>TRBJ1-4|TRBV15
ATSREPATNEKLF
>TRBJ2-5|TRBV12-3/TRBV12-4
ASSSGFSGGAQETQY
>TRBJ1-1|TRBV18
ASSFGSRGGTEAF
>TRBJ1-2|TRBV7-6
ASSPSPGQGEVGYT
>TRBJ2-3|TRBV24-1
ATSDSASGRTDTQY
>TRBJ1-1|TRBV6-5
ASSYSDVTEAF
>TRBJ2-3|TRBV7-2
ASRWRDSGDTQY
>TRBJ2-2|TRBV5-1
ASTLLAGPNTGELF
>TRBJ2-5|TRBV10-1
ASSEGGQETQY
>TRBJ2-5|TRBV21-1
ASSQRQGPGTQY
>TRBJ2-1|TRBV5-1
ASRPHNNNEQF